This record covers a single T cell receptor beta chain. Per the study methods: For nucleated cells, counts were estimated from reference gene primer amplification. The table came from immunoSEQ multiplex PCR; TCRdb's copy has only in-frame clones and leaves some out. The DNA was the basis for D and trimming; V, J and clone size are from that table. The repertoire holds 40,000 to 50,000 clones, approximately 90% seen once, with over 8% in the top ten. The data are from a study of blood T cell repertoires in COVID-19. Germline CDR1 and CDR2: SEHNR and FQNEAQ (reference sequence). The CDR3 is made up of 17 amino acids. The V and J ends lost 1 base and 0 bases, in that order; junction bases with no gene match: 5.

Sequencing was done on a sample of peripheral blood. The V call is TRBV7-9, the J call TRBJ2-1; 8 bases fit TRBD2. The source is a man aged 30-40 years with active or convalescent COVID-19. Here the CDR3 reads CASSLGLAGSSYNEQFF. The CDR3 nucleotides read TGTGCCAGCAGCTTAGGGCTAGCGGGCAGCTCCTACAATGAGCAGTTCTTC. The entire variable domain, with the rest obtained from reference TRBV7-9 and TRBJ2-1, is as follows: DTGVSQNPRHKITKRGQNVTFRCDPISEHNRLYWYRQTLGQGPEFLTYFQNEAQLEKSRLLSDRFSAERPKGSFSTLEIQRTEQGDSAMYLCASSLGLAGSSYNEQFFGPGTRLTVL.